This is a list of T cell receptor beta chains from one sample in a study of blood T cell repertoires in COVID-19. Assay used: immunoSEQ multiplex PCR; TCRdb lists only in-frame clones, some missing. The sample contains tens of thousands of clones, about four fifths of which appear only once. Sequencing used peripheral blood. The origin of the receptors is a human donor in a cohort sampled during active COVID-19. The CDR3 runs from the conserved cysteine through the conserved F or W. Each record gives: V gene, CDR3 length, CDR3 protein.

v_gene: TRBV30
len: 16
CDR3aa: CACTVTRQRGGETQYF

v_gene: TRBV27
len: 15
CDR3aa: CASRTNEATNEKLFF

v_gene: TRBV4-1
len: 16
CDR3aa: CASSQDGTGGYQPQHF

v_gene: TRBV27
len: 13
CDR3aa: CATSWTANTEAFF

v_gene: TRBV7-2
len: 13
CDR3aa: CASSLVGGLPLIF

v_gene: TRBV15
len: 13
CDR3aa: CATSRAGPRPQHF

v_gene: TRBV24-1
len: 15
CDR3aa: CATQGWGQDNQPQHF

v_gene: TRBV2
len: 11
CDR3aa: CASRDRGGQYF

v_gene: TRBV7-8
len: 17
CDR3aa: CASSLARGPGGHQPQHF

v_gene: TRBV9
len: 14
CDR3aa: CASSVVRFNQPQHF

v_gene: TRBV7-8
len: 16
CDR3aa: CASTLRSPSSYNEQFF

v_gene: TRBV30
len: 14
CDR3aa: CAWNRDRSYNEQFF

v_gene: TRBV6-4
len: 17
CDR3aa: CASSADVGLSGANVLTF

v_gene: TRBV30
len: 15
CDR3aa: CAWSASPGAGNTIYF

v_gene: TRBV2
len: 18
CDR3aa: CASSEAEAGAPLGNTIYF

v_gene: TRBV5-1
len: 15
CDR3aa: CASQLSVSGANVLTF

v_gene: TRBV11-3
len: 12
CDR3aa: CASSSGAGELFF

v_gene: TRBV6-1
len: 18
CDR3aa: CASSGENRGLRGTDTQYF

v_gene: TRBV6-1
len: 15
CDR3aa: CASSEAPGTNQPQHF

v_gene: TRBV10-3
len: 15
CDR3aa: CAISDLGRGNQPQHF

v_gene: TRBV28
len: 13
CDR3aa: CASSPRTGYGYTF

v_gene: TRBV5-1
len: 14
CDR3aa: CASSLGNGDTEAFF

v_gene: TRBV20-1
len: 10
CDR3aa: CSAIGVGYTF

v_gene: TRBV11-1
len: 15
CDR3aa: CASSLTTGRAYEQYF

v_gene: TRBV19
len: 18
CDR3aa: CASRSDPTGIDSNQPQHF

v_gene: TRBV11-3
len: 14
CDR3aa: CASSLDRGPYGYTF

v_gene: TRBV19
len: 16
CDR3aa: CASSIIGASNTDTQYF

v_gene: TRBV15
len: 18
CDR3aa: CATSTPSGSYSGANVLTF

v_gene: TRBV5-1
len: 16
CDR3aa: CASSLAGENSYNEQFF

v_gene: TRBV2
len: 15
CDR3aa: CASSRQGLDTGELFF

v_gene: TRBV5-4
len: 15
CDR3aa: CASSSKQGAGNTIYF

v_gene: TRBV15
len: 14
CDR3aa: CATSAPGEQNEQFF

v_gene: TRBV5-5
len: 15
CDR3aa: CASSFRGQGTGELFF

v_gene: TRBV6-4
len: 16
CDR3aa: CASSPLAGASTDTQYF

v_gene: TRBV7-9
len: 16
CDR3aa: CASSSLSGGARDTQYF

v_gene: TRBV21-1
len: 16
CDR3aa: CASSTAGTGGDQPQHF

v_gene: TRBV7-2
len: 15
CDR3aa: CASSTRLAGTDTQYF

v_gene: TRBV5-1
len: 15
CDR3aa: CASSLQTGDTGELFF

v_gene: TRBV7-8
len: 16
CDR3aa: CASSFRGPGGYNEQFF

v_gene: TRBV9
len: 15
CDR3aa: CASSGTGMDTDTQYF

v_gene: TRBV11-2
len: 16
CDR3aa: CASSLGGDRLNYGYTF

v_gene: TRBV24-1
len: 13
CDR3aa: CATSDLVSDGYTF

v_gene: TRBV9
len: 15
CDR3aa: CASSVSSGVSYEQYF

v_gene: TRBV10-2
len: 15
CDR3aa: CASRRSGGIGETQYF

v_gene: TRBV7-2
len: 14
CDR3aa: CASSVKAPTGSVFF